The sequence of this TCR beta chain was determined in a study of blood T cell repertoires in COVID-19. Turning to the study itself: In each case, the material was cDNA or gDNA derived from T cells, B-cell-depleted T cells, or PBMCs.

Clones were sequenced by immunoSEQ multiplex PCR, and TCRdb holds only the in-frame ones, with some missing. The repertoire holds some 80,000 clones, with 90% as singletons. Per the germline V gene, CDR1 is LGHNT and CDR2 is FRNRAP. The CDR3 sequence is 14 residues long. The germline V and J ends were trimmed by 1 base and 5 bases, with 11 bases remaining between them. What was sequenced was peripheral blood. The rearrangement links TRBV12-5 to TRBJ2-5; D may be TRBD2 (5 bases). This TCR was sampled from a human donor in a cohort sampled during active COVID-19. The CDR3 loop reads CASGLDSRGETQYF. CDR3 DNA: TGTGCTAGTGGTTTGGACTCACGCGGGGAGACCCAGTACTTC.